These T cell receptor beta chains were read from a single sample in a study of cytomegalovirus exposure and HLA in healthy donors. Some clones are missing from TCRdb's copy, which holds only in-frame ones; the method was immunoSEQ multiplex PCR. The sample has around 170,000 clones; around 80% are singletons. Source material: PBMCs. All receptors come from a woman aged 18 to 35 in good health and CMV-seronegative. CDR3s include the opening cysteine and the closing phenylalanine or tryptophan. Fields, in order: clone size, V gene, J gene, D gene, CDR3 DNA, CDR3 protein. The D gene is left open where the match is weak. Where a row states a size, it is once, few, many or the class of an expanded clone; other rows omit it.

-	TRBV28	TRBJ1-5	-	TGTGCCAGCAGTTGGGGCCCGGGTTCTAATCATCAGCCCCAGCATTTT	CASSWGPGSNHQPQHF
-	TRBV2	TRBJ1-5	-	TGTGCCAGCAGGTGGGGCAGGAATAGCAATCAGCCCCAGCATTTT	CASRWGRNSNQPQHF
-	TRBV30	TRBJ1-6	-	TGTGCCTGGAGTACGTCTACCCCGGGATCACCCCTCCACTTT	CAWSTSTPGSPLHF
-	TRBV6-5	TRBJ1-2	-	TGTGCCAGCAGTTACCGGGGACACGAGGATGGCTACACCTTC	CASSYRGHEDGYTF
few	TRBV7-3	TRBJ1-1	-	TGTGCCAGCAGCTTATTAGGTCGAGGGTTCGGCACTGAAGCTTTCTTT	CASSLLGRGFGTEAFF
-	TRBV6-1	TRBJ2-5	-	TGTGCCAGCAGTGAAAGGGAGATTGAGACCCAGTACTTC	CASSEREIETQYF
-	TRBV7-5	TRBJ2-7	-	TGTGTCAGAAGCAAAGACGGGTTAATCAGCTCCTACGAGCAGTACTTC	CVRSKDGLISSYEQYF
once	TRBV5-1	TRBJ2-5	TRBD2	TGCGCCAGCAGCTCTGCGGGACTAGCGGGCCCAGGAGCGGGGACCCAGTACTTC	CASSSAGLAGPGAGTQYF
-	TRBV5-1	TRBJ2-3	-	TGCGCCAGCAGCTTTTCTGGCGGGGGCAACACAGATACGCAGTATTTT	CASSFSGGGNTDTQYF
-	TRBV11-2	TRBJ1-1	-	TGTGCCAGCAGCTTACATGGGGCATCTGAAGCTTTCTTT	CASSLHGASEAFF
-	TRBV18	TRBJ1-1	-	TGTGCCAGCTCACTTCCAGGGAACACTGAAGCTTTCTTT	CASSLPGNTEAFF
-	TRBV6-1	TRBJ1-5	-	TGTGCCAGCAGTCCGTGGGGGGGAAATCAGCCCCAGCATTTT	CASSPWGGNQPQHF
-	TRBV7-9	TRBJ1-4	-	TGTGCCAGCAGCTTACAGGGTTTGGAAGGAGAAAAACTGTTTTTT	CASSLQGLEGEKLFF
-	TRBV28	TRBJ1-2	-	TGTGCCAGCGGAACAGGGAGTAGGGGCTACACCTTC	CASGTGSRGYTF
once	TRBV30	TRBJ2-5	-	TGTGCCTGGACTCGGACACTCCAAGAGACCCAGTACTTC	CAWTRTLQETQYF
-	TRBV30	TRBJ2-7	-	TGTGCCTGGAGCCCTAATATGGTCTCCGAGCAGTACTTC	CAWSPNMVSEQYF
-	TRBV7-3	TRBJ1-5	TRBD1	TGTGCCAGCAGCTTAGACAGGGGGTATCCCCAGCATTTT	CASSLDRGYPQHF
-	TRBV7-8	TRBJ1-4	-	TGTGCCAGCAGCTTACGGTCGGGGACTACTAATGAAAAACTGTTTTTT	CASSLRSGTTNEKLFF
-	TRBV28	TRBJ1-1	-	TGTGCCAGCAGTTCGTGGGACCTAGGGAGGGGGAACACTGAAGCTTTCTTT	CASSSWDLGRGNTEAFF
-	TRBV28	TRBJ2-3	-	TGTGCCAGCAGCCGACAGAGCACAGATACGCAGTATTTT	CASSRQSTDTQYF
once	TRBV7-6	TRBJ2-1	TRBD2	TGTGCCAGCAGCTTAGGGGGCGGACTAGCGGGGTCAGAGCAGTTCTTC	CASSLGGGLAGSEQFF
-	TRBV10-3	TRBJ1-1	-	TGTGCCATCAGTGAGGGAAAGCAGGGTAACACTGAAGCTTTCTTT	CAISEGKQGNTEAFF
-	TRBV6-1	TRBJ2-1	-	TGTGCCAGCACCCTCGACAGACGCTCCTACAATGAGCAGTTCTTC	CASTLDRRSYNEQFF
-	TRBV28	TRBJ1-3	-	TGTGCCAGCAGTTTAACAGGGAACTCTGGAAACACCATATATTTT	CASSLTGNSGNTIYF
-	TRBV29-1	TRBJ1-1	-	TGCAGCGTTGGCAGACAGATGAACACTGAAGCTTTCTTT	CSVGRQMNTEAFF
-	TRBV5-8	TRBJ2-4	-	TGTGCCAGCAGCTTGGGAGGGAGAAACATTCAGTACTTC	CASSLGGRNIQYF
-	TRBV28	TRBJ1-2	-	TGTGCCAGCAGTTTCCGGGAGTTAAGGAGAGGCTACACCTTC	CASSFRELRRGYTF
-	TRBV12-5	TRBJ2-1	-	TGTGCTAGTGCCTCCGGGACTTCCTTTAGTGGTGAGCAGTTCTTC	CASASGTSFSGEQFF
-	TRBV5-4	TRBJ1-1	-	TGTGCCAGCAGCCTACGGGACACTGAAGCTTTCTTT	CASSLRDTEAFF
-	TRBV14	TRBJ1-1	TRBD1	TGTGCCAGCAGCCATCGACAGGGCGGTGAAGCTTTCTTT	CASSHRQGGEAFF
few	TRBV21-1	TRBJ1-1	-	TGTGCCAGCAGGGGGGGACAGGGGGCTATATGCACTGAAGCTTTCTTT	CASRGGQGAICTEAFF
-	TRBV29-1	TRBJ1-1	TRBD1	TGCAGCGTTGACGGGACAGGGGCACCTGAAGCTTTCTTT	CSVDGTGAPEAFF
-	TRBV30	TRBJ1-6	-	TGTGCCTGGAGGGGTGGGGGGAATTCACCCCTCCACTTT	CAWRGGGNSPLHF
once	TRBV4-1	TRBJ2-7	TRBD2	TGCGCCAGCAGCTCCGGGACTAGCGGGCGGCTCTCCTACGAGCAGTACTTC	CASSSGTSGRLSYEQYF
-	TRBV11-2	TRBJ2-5	TRBD2	TGTGCCAGCAGCTTAGACTGGGGGGGGGAGACCCAGTACTTC	CASSLDWGGETQYF
-	TRBV15	TRBJ2-3	TRBD1	TGTGCCACCAGCATTACCACCGTCGGGACAGGGGAGACAGATACGCAGTATTTT	CATSITTVGTGETDTQYF
-	TRBV14	TRBJ1-1	TRBD1	TGTGCCAGCAGCCACAACATAGGACAGGGCTACACTGAAGCTTTCTTT	CASSHNIGQGYTEAFF
-	TRBV5-1	TRBJ2-5	TRBD1	TGCGCCAGCAGCTTGACGGGACAGGGTGAGACCCAGTACTTC	CASSLTGQGETQYF
-	TRBV10-1	TRBJ2-1	TRBD1	TGCGCCAGCAGTCAGGGGGATAGGGACAATGAGCAGTTCTTC	CASSQGDRDNEQFF
-	TRBV13	TRBJ2-7	-	TGTGCCAGCGTCTCGGGTCCGGGCAGGGGGGTGGACGAGCAGTACTTC	CASVSGPGRGVDEQYF
-	TRBV6-6	TRBJ2-7	-	TGTGCCAGCAGTTACGAACGAGCCTACGAGCAGTACTTC	CASSYERAYEQYF
-	TRBV30	TRBJ1-1	TRBD1	TGTGCCAATACCCCAGGGGGCACGAACACTGAAGCTTTCTTT	CANTPGGTNTEAFF